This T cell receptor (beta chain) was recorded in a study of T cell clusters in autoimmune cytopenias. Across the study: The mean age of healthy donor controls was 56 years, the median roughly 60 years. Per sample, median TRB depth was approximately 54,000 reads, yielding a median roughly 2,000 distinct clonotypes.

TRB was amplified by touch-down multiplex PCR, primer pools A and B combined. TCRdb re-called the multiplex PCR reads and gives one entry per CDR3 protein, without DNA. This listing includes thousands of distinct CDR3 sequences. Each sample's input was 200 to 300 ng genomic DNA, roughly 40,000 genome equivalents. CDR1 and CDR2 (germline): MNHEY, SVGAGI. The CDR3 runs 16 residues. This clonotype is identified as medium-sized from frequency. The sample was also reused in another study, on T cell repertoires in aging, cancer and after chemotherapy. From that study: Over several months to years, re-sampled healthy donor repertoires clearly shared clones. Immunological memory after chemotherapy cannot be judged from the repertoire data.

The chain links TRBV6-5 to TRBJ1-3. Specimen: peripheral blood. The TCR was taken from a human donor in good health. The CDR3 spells CASRPDGYFSGNTIYF.